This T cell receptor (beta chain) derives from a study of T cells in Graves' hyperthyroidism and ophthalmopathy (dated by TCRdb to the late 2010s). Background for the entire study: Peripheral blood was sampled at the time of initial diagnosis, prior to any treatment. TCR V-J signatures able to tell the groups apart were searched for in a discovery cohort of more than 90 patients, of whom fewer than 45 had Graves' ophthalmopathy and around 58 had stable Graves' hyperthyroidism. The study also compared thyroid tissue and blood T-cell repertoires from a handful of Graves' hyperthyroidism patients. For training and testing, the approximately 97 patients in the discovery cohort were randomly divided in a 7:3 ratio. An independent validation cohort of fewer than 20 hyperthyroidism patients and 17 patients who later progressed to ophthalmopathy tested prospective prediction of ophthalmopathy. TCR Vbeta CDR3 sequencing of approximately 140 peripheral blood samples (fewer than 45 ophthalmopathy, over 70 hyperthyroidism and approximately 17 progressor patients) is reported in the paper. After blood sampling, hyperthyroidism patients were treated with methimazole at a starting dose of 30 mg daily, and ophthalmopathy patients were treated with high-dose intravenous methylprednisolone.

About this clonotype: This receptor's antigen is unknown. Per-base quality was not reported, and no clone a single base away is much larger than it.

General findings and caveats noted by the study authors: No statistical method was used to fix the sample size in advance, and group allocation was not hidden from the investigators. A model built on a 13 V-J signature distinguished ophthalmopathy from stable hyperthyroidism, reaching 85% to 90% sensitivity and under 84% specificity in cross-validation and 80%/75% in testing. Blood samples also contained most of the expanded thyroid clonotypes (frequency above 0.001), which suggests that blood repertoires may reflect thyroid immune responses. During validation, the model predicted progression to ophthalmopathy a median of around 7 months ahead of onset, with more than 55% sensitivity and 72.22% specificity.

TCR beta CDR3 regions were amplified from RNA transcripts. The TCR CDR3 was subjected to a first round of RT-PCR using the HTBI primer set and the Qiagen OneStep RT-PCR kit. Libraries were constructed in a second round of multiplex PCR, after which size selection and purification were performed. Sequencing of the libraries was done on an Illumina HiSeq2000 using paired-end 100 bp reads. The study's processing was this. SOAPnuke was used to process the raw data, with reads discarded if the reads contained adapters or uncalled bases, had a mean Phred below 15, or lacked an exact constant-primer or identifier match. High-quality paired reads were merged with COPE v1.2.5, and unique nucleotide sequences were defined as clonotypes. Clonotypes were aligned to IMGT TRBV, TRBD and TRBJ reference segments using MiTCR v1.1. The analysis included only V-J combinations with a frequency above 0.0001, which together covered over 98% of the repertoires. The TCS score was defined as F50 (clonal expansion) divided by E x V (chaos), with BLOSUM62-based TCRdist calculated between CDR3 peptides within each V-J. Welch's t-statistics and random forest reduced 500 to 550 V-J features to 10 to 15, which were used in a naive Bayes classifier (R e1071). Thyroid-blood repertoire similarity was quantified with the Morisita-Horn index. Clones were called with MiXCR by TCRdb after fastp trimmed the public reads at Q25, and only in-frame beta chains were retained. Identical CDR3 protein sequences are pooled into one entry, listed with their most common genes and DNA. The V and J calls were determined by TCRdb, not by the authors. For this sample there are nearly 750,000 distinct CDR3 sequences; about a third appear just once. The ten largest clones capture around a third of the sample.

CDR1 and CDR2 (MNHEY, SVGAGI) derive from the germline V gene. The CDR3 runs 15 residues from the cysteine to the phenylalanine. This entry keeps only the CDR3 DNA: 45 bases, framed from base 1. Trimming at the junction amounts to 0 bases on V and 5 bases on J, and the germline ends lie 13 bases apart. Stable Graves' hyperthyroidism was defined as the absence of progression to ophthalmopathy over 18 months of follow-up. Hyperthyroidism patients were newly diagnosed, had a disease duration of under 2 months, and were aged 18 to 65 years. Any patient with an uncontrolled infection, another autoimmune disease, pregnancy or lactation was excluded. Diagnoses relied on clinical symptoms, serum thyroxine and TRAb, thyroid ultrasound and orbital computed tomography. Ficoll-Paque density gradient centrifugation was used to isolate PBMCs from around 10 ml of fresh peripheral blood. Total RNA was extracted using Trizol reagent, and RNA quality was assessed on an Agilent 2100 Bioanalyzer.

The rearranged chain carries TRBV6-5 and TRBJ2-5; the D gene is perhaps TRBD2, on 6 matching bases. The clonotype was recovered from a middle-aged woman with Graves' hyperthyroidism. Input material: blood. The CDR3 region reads CASSYSGTGRETQYF. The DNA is TGTGCCAGCAGTTACTCCGGGACGGGGAGGGAGACCCAGTACTTC.